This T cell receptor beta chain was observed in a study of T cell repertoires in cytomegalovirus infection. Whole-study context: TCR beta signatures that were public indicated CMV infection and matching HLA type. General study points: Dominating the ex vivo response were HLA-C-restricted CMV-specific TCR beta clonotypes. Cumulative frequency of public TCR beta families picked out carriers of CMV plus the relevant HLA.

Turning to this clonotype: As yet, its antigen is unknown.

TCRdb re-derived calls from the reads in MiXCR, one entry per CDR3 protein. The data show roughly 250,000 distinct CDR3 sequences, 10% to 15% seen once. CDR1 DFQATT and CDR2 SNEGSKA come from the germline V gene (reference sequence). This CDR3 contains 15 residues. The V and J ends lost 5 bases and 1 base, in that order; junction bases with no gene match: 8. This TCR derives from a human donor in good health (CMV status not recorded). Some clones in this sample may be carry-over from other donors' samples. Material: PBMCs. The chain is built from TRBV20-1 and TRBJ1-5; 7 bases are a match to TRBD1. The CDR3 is CSAGLTGTSNQPQHF. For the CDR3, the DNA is TGCAGTGCTGGCCTGACAGGGACGAGCAATCAGCCCCAGCATTTT.